This T cell receptor (beta chain) was identified in a study of shared clonotypes between healthy human individuals. Across the whole study: A couple of women and three men aged 18 to 49 made up the donors. For every donor, three CD4 naive, three CD4 memory, two CD8 naive and one CD8 memory plates were used. Study-wide findings and caveats: Sampling used blood alone; tissue repertoires probably differ.

Of note for this clone: Its antigen is currently unknown.

The protocol was immunoSEQ multiplex PCR, while the TCRdb copy is restricted to in-frame clones and leaves out a portion. The table records some 2,500,000 clones, approximately 90% of them present only once. V lost 5 bases and J 0 bases, leaving 20 bases between the germline ends. CDR1 is SGHTA and CDR2 is FQGNSA in the germline V gene. There are 18 residues in the CDR3. The source of this sequence is a man aged 18 to 29 in good health. Some clones in this sample may be carry-over from other donors' samples. Sample: naive CD4+ T cells from PBMCs. Regarding subset: CD45RA+ positively selected. The chain carries TRBV7-2 and TRBJ1-3; D not certain. The chain's CDR3 is CASSLLAEKLGSGNTIYF. In DNA, the CDR3 is TGTGCCAGCAGCCTCCTAGCCGAAAAACTGGGCTCTGGAAACACCATATATTTT.